This is a list of T cell receptor beta chains from one sample in a study of T cell responses to AZD1222 COVID-19 vaccine. Data came from immunoSEQ multiplex PCR; TCRdb stores just in-frame clones and leaves some out. Of some 120,000 clones listed, around 93% are singletons. This specimen was peripheral blood, taken on day 0 of AZD1222 vaccination. The receptors derive from an adult in good health. The CDR3 runs from the conserved cysteine through the conserved F or W. The D gene is left open where the match is weak. Rows give clone size only sometimes, using once, few, many, or a class for an expanded clone.

d_call,clone_size,v_call,j_call,cdr3_nt,cdr3_aa
TRBD1,.,TRBV18,TRBJ1-1,TGTGCCAGCTCACCACTTCAGGGGGGGGCTGAAGCTTTCTTT,CASSPLQGGAEAFF
TRBD1,.,TRBV3-1/TRBV3-2,TRBJ1-6,TGTGCCAGCAGCTCCGGGACAGGGCGCAATTCACCCCTCCACTTT,CASSSGTGRNSPLHF
.,.,TRBV7-3,TRBJ2-1,TGTGCCAGCAGCCCAAGGCGGGGTGGTCGGAGCTCCTACAATGAGCAGTTCTTC,CASSPRRGGRSSYNEQFF
TRBD2,.,TRBV27,TRBJ2-5,TGTGCCAGCAGTTTAAGAACTAGCGGGAGGGCTGGGGAGACCCAGTACTTC,CASSLRTSGRAGETQYF
TRBD2,.,TRBV7-9,TRBJ2-1,TGTGCCAGCAGCTTATTGGGGGAGGGCACCTACAATGAGCAGTTCTTC,CASSLLGEGTYNEQFF
.,.,TRBV19,TRBJ1-5,TGTGCCAGTAGTATAGCACGGCAGGGACGTCATCAGCCCCAGCATTTT,CASSIARQGRHQPQHF
.,once,TRBV7-8,TRBJ2-5,TGTGCCAGCAGCTTGGGACCGGGGGCCGGGGAGACCCAGTACTTC,CASSLGPGAGETQYF
TRBD1,.,TRBV19,TRBJ1-6,TGTGCCAGTAGTGTTACAGGGGAGGATTCACCCCTCCACTTT,CASSVTGEDSPLHF
.,.,TRBV12-5,TRBJ1-1,TGTGCTAGTGGTTTGGTACGTCTGATGAACACTGAAGCTTTCTTT,CASGLVRLMNTEAFF
.,.,TRBV30,TRBJ1-1,TGTGCCTGGAGTGTTCGTGGGGACACTGAAGCTTTCTTT,CAWSVRGDTEAFF
.,.,TRBV20-1,TRBJ1-2,TGCAGTGCTAGTCCGGGGGGCCATGGCTACACCTTC,CSASPGGHGYTF
.,.,TRBV9,TRBJ1-5,TGTGCCAGCAGCACTTCCTCGCATAGCAATCAGCCCCAGCATTTT,CASSTSSHSNQPQHF
TRBD1,.,TRBV30,TRBJ2-1,TGTGCCTGGAGTGTAAGAGACAGGGGGCTGGATGAGCAGTTCTTC,CAWSVRDRGLDEQFF
TRBD1,.,TRBV2,TRBJ1-1,TGTGCCAGCAATTTTCTTACAGGGGGCGGCACTGAAGCTTTCTTT,CASNFLTGGGTEAFF
.,.,TRBV30,TRBJ1-5,TGTGCCTGGAGTGTAGATTTAGAAGGCTATCAGCCCCAGCATTTT,CAWSVDLEGYQPQHF
.,.,TRBV5-3,TRBJ1-1,TGTGCCAGAAGATCTGACGGACGGACAGATGTGAACACTGAAGCTTTCTTT,CARRSDGRTDVNTEAFF
.,few,TRBV6-1,TRBJ1-1,TGTGCCAGCAGTGAATCACAAGACGCTCGGGCTTTCTTT,CASSESQDARAFF
TRBD1,.,TRBV4-1,TRBJ2-7,TGCGCCAGCACCCCCGGGACAGGTCGCTACGAGCAGTACTTC,CASTPGTGRYEQYF
TRBD1,.,TRBV14,TRBJ2-1,TGTGCCAGCAGCCAAGAGCGAGGGGGCTATTACAATGAGCAGTTCTTC,CASSQERGGYYNEQFF
TRBD2,.,TRBV5-1,TRBJ2-4,TGCGCCAGCAGCTTGTCGAGCGGGAGTTGGTTAGCCAAAAACATTCAGTACTTC,CASSLSSGSWLAKNIQYF
.,.,TRBV5-1,TRBJ2-1,TGCGCCAGCAGCTTAAATAGCGGTATAGAGGAAAATGAGCAGTTCTTC,CASSLNSGIEENEQFF
.,.,TRBV7-9,TRBJ1-1,TGTGCCAGCAGCTTACTAGGACAGTCGAACACTGAAGCTTTCTTT,CASSLLGQSNTEAFF
.,.,TRBV2,TRBJ1-1,TGTGCCAGCAGGTGGACATGGGGCACTGAAGCTTTCTTT,CASRWTWGTEAFF
.,.,TRBV28,TRBJ1-5,TGTGCCAGCAGTTTTCGGGCGTTGAGCAATCAGCCCCAGCATTTT,CASSFRALSNQPQHF
TRBD1,.,TRBV15,TRBJ1-2,TGTGCCACCAGCACCCAGGGGGGGGGCAATGGCTACACCTTC,CATSTQGGGNGYTF
TRBD1,.,TRBV11-2,TRBJ2-2,TGTGCCAGCAGGAAGACAGGGGGCGCGAATACCGGGGAGCTGTTTTTT,CASRKTGGANTGELFF
TRBD1,.,TRBV6-1,TRBJ1-5,TGTGCCAGCAGTGACGACAGGGATCAGCCCCAGCATTTT,CASSDDRDQPQHF
.,.,TRBV18,TRBJ2-2,TGTGCCAGCTCACGAATACCCCCGGGTTTGGGGACCGGGGAGCTGTTTTTT,CASSRIPPGLGTGELFF